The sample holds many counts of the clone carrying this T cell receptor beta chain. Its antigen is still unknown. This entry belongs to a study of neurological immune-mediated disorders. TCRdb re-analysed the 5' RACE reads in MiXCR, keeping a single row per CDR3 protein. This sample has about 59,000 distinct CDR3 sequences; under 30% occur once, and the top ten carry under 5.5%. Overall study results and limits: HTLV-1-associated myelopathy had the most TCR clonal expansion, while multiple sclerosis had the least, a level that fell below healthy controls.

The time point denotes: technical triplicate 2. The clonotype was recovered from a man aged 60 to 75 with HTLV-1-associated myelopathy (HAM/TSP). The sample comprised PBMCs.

CDR3 loop: CASSPSLAGGSTDTQYF. The CDR3 DNA is TGCGCCAGCAGCCCTTCCTTAGCGGGAGGTAGCACAGATACGCAGTATTTT. V is TRBV5-1 and J is TRBJ2-3, with TRBD2 matching 10 bases. The V gene's germline CDR1 is SGHRS and CDR2 YFSETQ. V was clipped by 4 bases and J by 0 bases; unmatched bases: 8. The CDR3 consists of 17 residues. Complete variable domain (other parts from reference TRBV5-1 and TRBJ2-3): KAGVTQTPRYLIKTRGQQVTLSCSPISGHRSVSWYQQTPGQGLQFLFEYFSETQRNKGNFPGRFSGRQFSNSRSEMNVSTLELGDSALYLCASSPSLAGGSTDTQYFGPGTRLTVL.